These 30 T cell receptor beta chains originate from one sample sequenced in a study of blood T cell repertoires in COVID-19. Assay: immunoSEQ multiplex PCR; the TCRdb copy retains only in-frame clones and omits some. This sample has 40,000 to 55,000 clones, with about four fifths found just once. The sample taken for sequencing was peripheral blood. These TCRs come from a human donor in a cohort sampled during active COVID-19.

This chain joins TRBV5-1 and TRBJ2-3, with no clear D. There are 13 residues in the CDR3. The germline V gene has CDR1 SGHRS and CDR2 YFSETQ. V lost 0 bases to trimming and J lost 6 bases, with 8 bases between them. The CDR3 spells CASSLGHPDTQYF. The CDR3 region has the DNA TGCGCCAGCAGCTTGGGGCACCCGGATACGCAGTATTTT.

Concerning this clone itself: The junction differs from germline at one of its ends, possibly a read error. The chain carries TRBV6-4 and TRBJ2-3; unclear D gene. Germline values: CDR1 MRHNA, CDR2 SNTAGT. There are 9 residues in the CDR3. CDR3 DNA sequence: TGCCCTAGCACAGATACGCAGTATTTT. This gives the protein CPSTDTQYF.

The V and J genes are TRBV11-2 and TRBJ1-6; no reliable D call. The CDR3 consists of 16 residues. CDR1 is SGHAT, CDR2 FQNNGV, per germline. V lost 1 base and J 9 bases, leaving 16 bases between the germline ends. In nucleotides, the CDR3 is TGTGCCAGCAGCTTAGCACTGGCGACGGAGGGTTCACCCCTCCACTTT. Translated, it gives CASSLALATEGSPLHF.

DNA for the CDR3: TGTGCCAGCACCATGATAACCCGAGACTCCGAGCAGTACTTC. It specifies CASTMITRDSEQYF. The chain combines TRBV6-5 with TRBJ2-7; no firm D call. Trimming removed 7 bases from V and 6 bases from J, with 19 bases in between. This CDR3 has 14 residues. The germline CDR1 and CDR2 sequences are MNHEY and SVGAGI.

This clone was found once. The chain recombines TRBV2 with TRBJ1-5; D is possibly TRBD1 (6 bases). The CDR3 length is 15 residues. The germline CDR1 and CDR2 sequences are SNHLY and FYNNEI. V lost 7 bases and J 1 base, leaving 14 bases between the germline ends. The CDR3 bases are TGTGCCAGCATCCCGGGTCAGGGGAGCAATCAGCCCCAGCATTTT. It yields the protein CASIPGQGSNQPQHF.

This clone was seen more than once but under ten times. The chain combines TRBV11-2 with TRBJ2-1; 9 positions agree with TRBD1. The CDR3 extends over 16 amino acids. The V gene end was trimmed by 1 base and the J gene end by 9 bases; junction bases not matched to a gene: 10. Germline V gene sequence: CDR1 SGHAT, CDR2 FQNNGV. DNA for the CDR3: TGTGCCAGCAGCTTAGGGGGGTTAACAGGGGGCGTTGAGCAGTTCTTC. This translates into CASSLGGLTGGVEQFF.

The chain couples TRBV7-2 to TRBJ1-1; tentatively, D is TRBD1 (6 bases). V dropped 1 base and J dropped 6 bases, with 9 bases sitting between them. CDR1 and CDR2 from the germline V gene are SGHTA and FQGNSA. This CDR3 is 13 amino acids long. CDR3 loop: CASSLGGQPEAFF. DNA for the CDR3: TGTGCCAGCAGCTTAGGGGGGCAACCTGAAGCTTTCTTT. The full variable domain, with the rest looked up from reference TRBV7-2 and TRBJ1-1, is GAGVSQSPSNKVTEKGKDVELRCDPISGHTALYWYRQSLGQGLEFLIYFQGNSAPDKSGLPSDRFSAERTGGSVSTLTIQRTQQEDSAVYLCASSLGGQPEAFFGQGTRLTVV.

The V call is TRBV29-1, the J call TRBJ2-2; tentative D call: TRBD1 (5 bases). V gave up 6 bases and J gave up 2 bases, with 13 bases separating them. Germline CDR1 and CDR2: SQVTM and ANQGSEA. The CDR3 totals 14 residues. As DNA, the CDR3 is TGCAGCGTCGTTCTTGACAGAAACACCGGGGAGCTGTTTTTT. It yields the protein CSVVLDRNTGELFF.

The CDR3 loop reads CASSPLHRQQETQYF. CDR3 nucleotide sequence: TGTGCCAGCAGTCCCCTCCATCGACAGCAAGAGACCCAGTACTTC. The J gene is TRBJ2-5, the V gene TRBV28; a possible D gene is TRBD1 (5 bases). CDR3 size: 15 residues. CDR1 MDHEN and CDR2 SYDVKM come from the germline V gene. Trimming removed 5 bases from V and 2 bases from J, with 15 bases in between.

CDR3: CASSLEGLGGSDTQYF. CDR3 nucleotides: TGCGCCAGCAGCTTGGAGGGACTAGGAGGCTCAGATACGCAGTATTTT. This chain uses TRBV5-1 with TRBJ2-3; 8 bases map to TRBD2. CDR1 SGHRS and CDR2 YFSETQ come from the germline V gene. The V and J ends lost 0 bases and 4 bases, in that order; junction bases with no gene match: 7. The CDR3 has 16 amino acids. The full variable domain, in which reference TRBV5-1 and TRBJ2-3 provide the parts outside the CDR3, is KAGVTQTPRYLIKTRGQQVTLSCSPISGHRSVSWYQQTPGQGLQFLFEYFSETQRNKGNFPGRFSGRQFSNSRSEMNVSTLELGDSALYLCASSLEGLGGSDTQYFGPGTRLTVL.

This chain uses TRBV7-3 with TRBJ2-3; TRBD2 aligns across 10 bases. Germline values: CDR1 SGHTA, CDR2 FQGTGA. This CDR3 comprises 16 residues. The V gene end was trimmed by 5 bases and the J gene end by 6 bases; junction bases not matched to a gene: 11. The CDR3 region is CASSPQSSGSWDTQYF. CDR3 nucleotides: TGTGCCAGCAGCCCCCAATCTAGCGGGAGCTGGGATACGCAGTATTTT. Drawing the rest from reference TRBV7-3 and TRBJ2-3, the complete variable domain is GAGVSQTPSNKVTEKGKYVELRCDPISGHTALYWYRQSLGQGPEFLIYFQGTGAADDSGLPNDRFFAVRPEGSVSTLKIQRTERGDSAVYLCASSPQSSGSWDTQYFGPGTRLTVL.

The CDR3 sequence: CAISELTGENTEAFF. The CDR3, as DNA: TGTGCCATCAGTGAGTTGACAGGAGAGAACACTGAAGCTTTCTTT. The genes are TRBV10-3 and TRBJ1-1, with D possibly TRBD1 on 6 matching bases. V shed 1 base and J shed 1 base, with 10 bases lying between them. CDR3 size: 15 residues. Germline CDR1 ENHRY, CDR2 SYGVKD.

This clone was seen just once. This chain links TRBV10-3 with TRBJ2-5; 9 nucleotides line up with TRBD1. The CDR3 length is 16 residues. Germline values: CDR1 ENHRY, CDR2 SYGVKD. V trimming: 5 bases; J trimming: 1 base; junction bases outside the gene matches: 8. CDR3 residues: CAISPSPGQGQETQYF. The CDR3 DNA follows: TGTGCCATCAGTCCGAGCCCGGGACAGGGCCAAGAGACCCAGTACTTC.

The chain links TRBV5-1 to TRBJ2-5, with a tentative D call TRBD1 (6 bases). The CDR3 totals 14 residues. CDR1 is SGHRS and CDR2 is YFSETQ in the germline V gene. V lost 2 bases and J lost 3, with 11 bases in between. CDR3 loop: CASSLGPGEETQYF. CDR3 nucleotides: TGCGCCAGCAGCTTAGGGCCAGGGGAAGAGACCCAGTACTTC.

The rearrangement joins TRBV6-5 to TRBJ1-3; possible D gene TRBD1, 5 bases. Germline CDR1 and CDR2: MNHEY and SVGAGI. With 6 bases removed from V and 0 bases from J, the gap between germline ends came to 12 bases. The CDR3 totals 15 residues. The CDR3 nucleotides read TGTGCCAGCAGAAAATGGACAAACTCTGGAAACACCATATATTTT. It specifies CASRKWTNSGNTIYF.

CDR3 residues: CASSAGGRETQYF. For the CDR3, the DNA is TGTGCCAGCTCTGCCGGGGGAAGAGAGACCCAGTACTTC. The chain is built from TRBV7-3 and TRBJ2-5; D may be TRBD2 (6 bases). Deletions cut 8 bases from V and 4 bases from J, with 14 bases between. Germline-derived CDR1 and CDR2 are SGHTA and FQGTGA. The CDR3 is 13 amino acids.

This chain links TRBV6-5 with TRBJ1-2, with 7 bases matching TRBD1. Germline values: CDR1 MNHEY, CDR2 SVGAGI. CDR3 size: 12 residues. With 5 bases clipped from V and 8 bases from J, the junction kept 5 bases outside the gene matches. DNA of the CDR3: TGTGCCAGCAGTCGGACAGGCGGCGGCTACACCTTC. Translating it yields CASSRTGGGYTF.

This clone has only a few counts. The gene calls are TRBV27 and TRBJ2-6; 8 bases match TRBD1. Germline V lookup: CDR1 MNHEY, CDR2 SMNVEV (reference sequence). The junction had 7 bases not matched to a gene; V was cut back by 6 bases and J by 0 bases. The CDR3 sequence is 17 residues long. CDR3 sequence reads: CASRTGTGNSGANVLTF. The CDR3 bases are TGTGCCAGCAGAACCGGGACAGGCAACTCTGGGGCCAACGTCCTGACTTTC.

This chain links TRBV9 with TRBJ2-3; the D gene is possibly TRBD2 (5 bases). This CDR3 has 13 amino acids. Trimming stripped 0 bases from V and 8 bases from J, with 10 bases between. Germline CDR1 and CDR2: SGDLS and YYNGEE. The CDR3 region has the DNA TGTGCCAGCAGCGTAGATCCGGGAAGTACGCAGTATTTT. This encodes CASSVDPGSTQYF. Using reference TRBV9 and TRBJ2-3 for the parts outside the CDR3, the full variable domain is DSGVTQTPKHLITATGQRVTLRCSPRSGDLSVYWYQQSLDQGLQFLIQYYNGEERAKGNILERFSAQQFPDLHSELNLSSLELGDSALYFCASSVDPGSTQYFGPGTRLTVL.

The chain recombines TRBV30 with TRBJ1-2; D is uncertain. This CDR3 contains 11 residues. Trimming shortened V by 1 base and J by 8 bases, and 8 bases separated the two germline ends. Germline CDR1 and CDR2: GTSNPN and SVGIG (reference sequence). CDR3 DNA sequence: TGTGCCTGGAGTGGAGGCTTCGGCTACACCTTC. This gives the protein CAWSGGFGYTF. Combining the CDR3 with reference TRBV30 and TRBJ1-2 gives the whole variable domain SQTIHQWPATLVQPVGSPLSLECTVEGTSNPNLYWYRQAAGRGLQLLFYSVGIGQISSEVPQNLSASRPQDRQFILSSKKLLLSDSGFYLCAWSGGFGYTFGSGTRLTVV.

V usage is TRBV19 and J usage is TRBJ1-1; no clear D gene. The CDR3 sequence is 14 residues long. The germline V gene has CDR1 LNHDA and CDR2 SQIVND (reference sequence). V was trimmed by 5 bases and J by 3 bases, leaving 13 bases between them. The CDR3 DNA reads as TGTGCCAGTAGTCTAAGAAACTCGGACACTGAAGCTTTCTTT. Protein product: CASSLRNSDTEAFF.

The chain uses TRBV7-6 and TRBJ2-2; 9 bases are shared with TRBD2. The CDR3 extends over 16 amino acids. J was trimmed by 4 bases and V by 1 base; bases with no gene match: 4. CDR1 is SGHVS and CDR2 is FNYEAQ in the germline V gene. CDR3 residues: CASSLDIAGVTGELFF. The CDR3 DNA reads TGTGCCAGCAGCTTAGATATAGCGGGAGTCACCGGGGAGCTGTTTTTT.

The chain has TRBV11-3 and TRBJ2-5; 7 bases are shared with TRBD2. Trimming at V came to 4 bases and at J to 2 bases, leaving 7 bases not matched to a gene. CDR3 size: 15 residues. Germline CDR1 SGHNT, CDR2 YENEEA. Written as DNA, the CDR3 is TGTGCCAGCAGCTCGGGACCGGGGGGACAAGAGACCCAGTACTTC. Its translation: CASSSGPGGQETQYF. Using reference TRBV11-3 and TRBJ2-5 for the parts outside the CDR3, the full variable domain is EAGVVQSPRYKIIEKKQPVAFWCNPISGHNTLYWYLQNLGQGPELLIRYENEEAVDDSQLPKDRFSAERLKGVDSTLKIQPAELGDSAVYLCASSSGPGGQETQYFGPGTRLLVL.

The chain is built from TRBV28 and TRBJ2-7; a possible D gene is TRBD2 (6 bases). The V gene lost 6 bases and the J gene lost 2 bases, with 17 bases spanning the gap. The CDR3 consists of 15 residues. Germline loops: CDR1 MDHEN, CDR2 SYDVKM. The CDR3 region has the DNA TGTGCCAGCAGGGGGGGACCCGACAGTCCCTACGAGCAGTACTTC. Its protein product is CASRGGPDSPYEQYF.

The chain joins TRBV4-3 to TRBJ2-1, with a possible D match to TRBD2 (5 bases). The V and J ends lost 0 bases and 0 bases respectively, with 9 bases between them. Germline V lookup: CDR1 LGHNA, CDR2 YSLEER. The CDR3 consists of 16 residues. This CDR3 is CASSQDRRVSYNEQFF. CDR3 nucleotides: TGCGCCAGCAGCCAAGATAGGCGGGTCTCCTACAATGAGCAGTTCTTC.

The genes are TRBV5-6 and TRBJ2-2; 13 bases are shared with TRBD2. Germline V CDR1 and CDR2: SGHDT, YYEEEE. The CDR3 spans 17 residues. V dropped 4 bases and J dropped 7; count of bases not matched to a gene: 10. CDR3: CASSKSGLAGEYGELFF. The CDR3 nucleotides are TGTGCCAGCAGCAAGAGCGGACTAGCGGGAGAATACGGGGAGCTGTTTTTT.

J is TRBJ2-1 and V is TRBV5-1; 11 bases are shared with TRBD2. The ends lost 1 base at V and 8 bases at J; junction bases unmatched: 5. CDR1 and CDR2 (germline): SGHRS, YFSETQ. The CDR3 has 15 residues. The CDR3: CASSLIAGGPDEQFF. The CDR3 bases are TGCGCCAGCAGCTTGATAGCGGGAGGGCCCGATGAGCAGTTCTTC.

The CDR3 here is CASSNRALNTEAFF. The CDR3, as DNA: TGTGCCAGCAGCAACAGGGCATTGAACACTGAAGCTTTCTTT. V usage is TRBV7-9 and J usage is TRBJ1-1, with D tentatively TRBD1 (6 bases). The V gene's germline CDR1 is SEHNR and CDR2 FQNEAQ (reference sequence). The CDR3 totals 14 residues. Trimming removed 5 bases at V and 0 bases at J, with 10 bases between.

The V call is TRBV5-1, the J call TRBJ2-7; perhaps TRBD2 as D (6 bases). The ends were cut back, 3 bases at V and 3 bases at J, with 10 bases in the middle. CDR1 is SGHRS, CDR2 YFSETQ, per germline. CDR3 length: 13 residues. The CDR3 bases are TGCGCCAGCAGCTCCCCGGGACTCTACGAGCAGTACTTC. As protein: CASSSPGLYEQYF. The full variable domain, in which reference TRBV5-1 and TRBJ2-7 provide the parts outside the CDR3, is KAGVTQTPRYLIKTRGQQVTLSCSPISGHRSVSWYQQTPGQGLQFLFEYFSETQRNKGNFPGRFSGRQFSNSRSEMNVSTLELGDSALYLCASSSPGLYEQYFGPGTRLTVT.

The chain is built from TRBV18 and TRBJ2-4; 9 bases agree with TRBD2. Germline trimming cut 6 bases from V and 6 bases from J; bases unmatched to any gene: 6. CDR1 KGHSH and CDR2 LQKENI come from the germline V gene. The CDR3 has 14 residues. In nucleotides, the CDR3 is TGTGCCAGCTCGCGGGAGGGCCGGGGAAACATTCAGTACTTC. The encoded protein is CASSREGRGNIQYF.